A selection of T cell receptor beta chains follows, all from one sample in a study of T cell changes during pregnancy in multiple sclerosis. The assay was immunoSEQ multiplex PCR, and TCRdb's table has in-frame clones only and misses some. The sample holds under 85,000 clones, around 91% seen once. Sequencing used peripheral blood, obtained in the third trimester of pregnancy. These receptors originate from a female donor in good health, enrolled as a control in a pregnancy study. CDR3s include the opening cysteine and the closing phenylalanine or tryptophan. Each record gives: D gene, clone size, J gene, V gene, CDR3 DNA, CDR3 protein. A D gene is named only where the DNA matches it firmly. Not every row has a clone size; where given, it reads once, few, many or a size class.

D gene: -
clone size: -
J gene: TRBJ2-5
V gene: TRBV11-1
CDR3 DNA: TGTGCCAGCAGCCAGGGTCGGACATCGGAGACCCAGTACTTC
CDR3 protein: CASSQGRTSETQYF

D gene: TRBD2
clone size: -
J gene: TRBJ2-7
V gene: TRBV6-5
CDR3 DNA: TGTGCCAGCTGGGGACTAGCGGACTTCTACGAGCAGTACTTC
CDR3 protein: CASWGLADFYEQYF

D gene: -
clone size: -
J gene: TRBJ2-2
V gene: TRBV11-2
CDR3 DNA: TGTGCCAGCAGCTCCCCCAGGGCCGACACCGGGGAGCTGTTTTTT
CDR3 protein: CASSSPRADTGELFF

D gene: TRBD2
clone size: -
J gene: TRBJ2-7
V gene: TRBV11-2
CDR3 DNA: TGTGCCAGCAGCTTAGCTAGCGGGGGTCAGTTCCCCTACGAGCAGTACTTC
CDR3 protein: CASSLASGGQFPYEQYF

D gene: -
clone size: -
J gene: TRBJ2-1
V gene: TRBV25-1
CDR3 DNA: TGTGCCAGCAGTGATCCCCGGGGTGGCGATGAGCAGTTCTTC
CDR3 protein: CASSDPRGGDEQFF

D gene: TRBD1
clone size: once
J gene: TRBJ2-5
V gene: TRBV28
CDR3 DNA: TGTGCCAGCAGGGGGCAGGGGGTGAAGACCCAGTACTTC
CDR3 protein: CASRGQGVKTQYF

D gene: -
clone size: -
J gene: TRBJ2-7
V gene: TRBV4-1
CDR3 DNA: TGCGCCAGCAGCCAAGGACAAACCTCCTACGAGCAGTACTTC
CDR3 protein: CASSQGQTSYEQYF

D gene: TRBD1
clone size: -
J gene: TRBJ2-7
V gene: TRBV7-3
CDR3 DNA: TGTGCCAGCAGCTTAGGTGCGACAGGGACCCACGAGCAGTACTTC
CDR3 protein: CASSLGATGTHEQYF

D gene: TRBD1
clone size: -
J gene: TRBJ2-7
V gene: TRBV15
CDR3 DNA: TGTGCCACCAGCAGAGTTCAGGGGGCGGGGGAGCAGTACTTC
CDR3 protein: CATSRVQGAGEQYF

D gene: TRBD1
clone size: -
J gene: TRBJ1-5
V gene: TRBV6-6
CDR3 DNA: TGTGCCAGCAAATCAGGGCAGGGACAGGGCCATCAGCCCCAGCATTTT
CDR3 protein: CASKSGQGQGHQPQHF

D gene: TRBD2
clone size: -
J gene: TRBJ2-3
V gene: TRBV5-1
CDR3 DNA: TGCGCCAGCAGCTCCTCTGGGGGGGCAGATACGCAGTATTTT
CDR3 protein: CASSSSGGADTQYF

D gene: -
clone size: -
J gene: TRBJ2-2
V gene: TRBV11-2
CDR3 DNA: TGTGCCAGCAGCTTAGAGGGGGCAGGCTCGAACACCGGGGAGCTGTTTTTT
CDR3 protein: CASSLEGAGSNTGELFF

D gene: TRBD1
clone size: -
J gene: TRBJ1-4
V gene: TRBV28
CDR3 DNA: TGTGCCAGCAGTCACCCCGACAGGGGGCCCGATACAACTAATGAAAAACTGTTTTTT
CDR3 protein: CASSHPDRGPDTTNEKLFF

D gene: -
clone size: -
J gene: TRBJ1-2
V gene: TRBV4-3
CDR3 DNA: TGCGCCAGCAGCGCACGACCGGGTCCGCGGAACTATGGCTACACCTTC
CDR3 protein: CASSARPGPRNYGYTF

D gene: -
clone size: -
J gene: TRBJ2-7
V gene: TRBV7-9
CDR3 DNA: TGTGCCAGCAGTTCCGGGACTGGGGATAGGGAGCAGTACTTC
CDR3 protein: CASSSGTGDREQYF

D gene: -
clone size: -
J gene: TRBJ2-7
V gene: TRBV10-3
CDR3 DNA: TGTGCCATCAAGAGGGAAACCTCCTACGAGCAGTACTTC
CDR3 protein: CAIKRETSYEQYF

D gene: -
clone size: -
J gene: TRBJ1-2
V gene: TRBV14
CDR3 DNA: TGTGCCAGCAGCCCGAGCGGGGCCGGCTATGGCTACACCTTC
CDR3 protein: CASSPSGAGYGYTF

D gene: -
clone size: -
J gene: TRBJ1-1
V gene: TRBV7-2
CDR3 DNA: TGTGCCAGCAGCTCAATGAACACTGAAGCTTTCTTT
CDR3 protein: CASSSMNTEAFF

D gene: TRBD2
clone size: -
J gene: TRBJ2-1
V gene: TRBV18
CDR3 DNA: TGTGCCAGCCACCCGGGGCTAGCGGACCACAATGAGCAGTTCTTC
CDR3 protein: CASHPGLADHNEQFF

D gene: -
clone size: -
J gene: TRBJ1-3
V gene: TRBV30
CDR3 DNA: TGTGCCTGGAGTCCCCCTTATGCAGTCCAAAGAGGAAACACCATATATTTT
CDR3 protein: CAWSPPYAVQRGNTIYF

D gene: TRBD2
clone size: -
J gene: TRBJ2-5
V gene: TRBV5-1
CDR3 DNA: TGCGCCAGCAGCCAAGACATGACTAGCTGGGGGCAAGAGACCCAGTACTTC
CDR3 protein: CASSQDMTSWGQETQYF

D gene: -
clone size: -
J gene: TRBJ2-6
V gene: TRBV11-3
CDR3 DNA: TGTGCCAGCAGCTCGGGGGTCTCTGGGGCCAACGTCCTGACTTTC
CDR3 protein: CASSSGVSGANVLTF

D gene: TRBD1
clone size: -
J gene: TRBJ2-1
V gene: TRBV29-1
CDR3 DNA: TGCAGCGGCCGGGACAGGGGTTACAATGAGCAGTTCTTC
CDR3 protein: CSGRDRGYNEQFF

D gene: -
clone size: few
J gene: TRBJ1-6
V gene: TRBV30
CDR3 DNA: TGTGCCTGGAGAGAGGCTGATTCACCCCTCCACTTT
CDR3 protein: CAWREADSPLHF

D gene: -
clone size: -
J gene: TRBJ1-1
V gene: TRBV5-1
CDR3 DNA: TGCGCCAGCAGCTTGGTTGCGATGAACACTGAAGCTTTCTTT
CDR3 protein: CASSLVAMNTEAFF

D gene: -
clone size: -
J gene: TRBJ1-2
V gene: TRBV6-6
CDR3 DNA: TGTGCCAGCAGGATCAGGGAAAACTATGGCTACACCTTC
CDR3 protein: CASRIRENYGYTF

D gene: TRBD1
clone size: -
J gene: TRBJ1-2
V gene: TRBV7-2
CDR3 DNA: TGTGCCAGCAGCTTAGGGACAGGGGGTGGCTACACCTTC
CDR3 protein: CASSLGTGGGYTF

D gene: -
clone size: once
J gene: TRBJ1-4
V gene: TRBV7-6
CDR3 DNA: TGTGCCAGCAGCTTAATGTCCACAATTAATGAAAAACTGTTTTTT
CDR3 protein: CASSLMSTINEKLFF

D gene: TRBD1
clone size: -
J gene: TRBJ1-5
V gene: TRBV19
CDR3 DNA: TGTGCAGCAAGGGGGCAAGGCAATCAGCCCCAGCATTTT
CDR3 protein: CAARGQGNQPQHF

D gene: TRBD2
clone size: -
J gene: TRBJ2-1
V gene: TRBV6-7
CDR3 DNA: TGTGCCAGCAGTTACCCCAACGGGGGGTACAATTACAATGAGCAGTTCTTC
CDR3 protein: CASSYPNGGYNYNEQFF

D gene: TRBD2
clone size: once
J gene: TRBJ2-3
V gene: TRBV28
CDR3 DNA: TGTGCCAGCCTTACTAGCGGGGGCCTTCGGGATACGCAGTATTTT
CDR3 protein: CASLTSGGLRDTQYF

D gene: -
clone size: -
J gene: TRBJ2-2
V gene: TRBV29-1
CDR3 DNA: TGCAGCGTTGCTTTCGGTAGCGGCAACACCGGGGAGCTGTTTTTT
CDR3 protein: CSVAFGSGNTGELFF

D gene: TRBD1
clone size: -
J gene: TRBJ1-2
V gene: TRBV5-1
CDR3 DNA: TGCGCCAGCAGCCTTCAGGGGGCGCCGGATGGCTACACCTTC
CDR3 protein: CASSLQGAPDGYTF

D gene: -
clone size: -
J gene: TRBJ2-2
V gene: TRBV6-4
CDR3 DNA: TGTGCCAGCAGTGAAGCAAGCCGAAAGTTAACCGGGGAGCTGTTTTTT
CDR3 protein: CASSEASRKLTGELFF

D gene: -
clone size: once
J gene: TRBJ1-1
V gene: TRBV7-2
CDR3 DNA: TGTGCCAGCAGCCCTAATCCGGTAGGGGCCACTGAAGCTTTCTTT
CDR3 protein: CASSPNPVGATEAFF

D gene: TRBD1
clone size: -
J gene: TRBJ2-7
V gene: TRBV18
CDR3 DNA: TGTGCCAGCTCAGAACAGGGGTTCGTCGACGAGCAGTACTTC
CDR3 protein: CASSEQGFVDEQYF

D gene: -
clone size: -
J gene: TRBJ1-3
V gene: TRBV5-1
CDR3 DNA: TGCGCCAGCAGCTTGGGGCGTCCCTCTCCCACAGACAGAACATACTCTGGAAACACCATATATTTT
CDR3 protein: CASSLGRPSPTDRTYSGNTIYF

D gene: TRBD2
clone size: -
J gene: TRBJ2-1
V gene: TRBV9
CDR3 DNA: TGTGCCAGCAGTACCGGGACTAGCAACAATGAGCAGTTCTTC
CDR3 protein: CASSTGTSNNEQFF

D gene: -
clone size: -
J gene: TRBJ2-7
V gene: TRBV6-5
CDR3 DNA: TGTGCCAGCAGTTACTCGGCTCTCGGGGAGCAGTACTTC
CDR3 protein: CASSYSALGEQYF

D gene: -
clone size: -
J gene: TRBJ2-2
V gene: TRBV9
CDR3 DNA: TGTGCCAGCAGCACCCGCCTTGGGCGGGCGAACACCGGGGAGCTGTTTTTT
CDR3 protein: CASSTRLGRANTGELFF

D gene: -
clone size: -
J gene: TRBJ1-2
V gene: TRBV25-1
CDR3 DNA: TGTGCCAGCAGGCCAAGGGGTAACTATGGCTACACCTTC
CDR3 protein: CASRPRGNYGYTF

D gene: -
clone size: -
J gene: TRBJ2-3
V gene: TRBV5-1
CDR3 DNA: TGCGCCAGCAGCTTGACAGGGTCAGATACGCAGTATTTT
CDR3 protein: CASSLTGSDTQYF

D gene: -
clone size: -
J gene: TRBJ1-2
V gene: TRBV4-2
CDR3 DNA: TGTGCCAGCAGTGACAATCTACGCCTCGGTGGCTACACCTTC
CDR3 protein: CASSDNLRLGGYTF

D gene: -
clone size: -
J gene: TRBJ2-3
V gene: TRBV7-9
CDR3 DNA: TGTGCCAGCAGCCCCCCCCGGGAAGGGCCGAGCACAGATACGCAGTATTTT
CDR3 protein: CASSPPREGPSTDTQYF

D gene: -
clone size: -
J gene: TRBJ2-3
V gene: TRBV4-3
CDR3 DNA: TGCGCCAGCAGCCAAATGTACCAGGGGGGCGTCACAGATACGCAGTATTTT
CDR3 protein: CASSQMYQGGVTDTQYF

D gene: TRBD1
clone size: -
J gene: TRBJ1-2
V gene: TRBV30
CDR3 DNA: TGTGCCTGGAGTATGGACAGGTCCTATGGCTACACCTTC
CDR3 protein: CAWSMDRSYGYTF

D gene: -
clone size: once
J gene: TRBJ2-1
V gene: TRBV6-5
CDR3 DNA: TGTGCCAGCACCCTCGGGGGATCGCTGGATGAGCAGTTCTTC
CDR3 protein: CASTLGGSLDEQFF

D gene: TRBD1
clone size: once
J gene: TRBJ2-7
V gene: TRBV5-6
CDR3 DNA: TGTGCCAGCAGCTTGGGGGGACAGGGGAGCGAGCAGTACTTC
CDR3 protein: CASSLGGQGSEQYF

D gene: -
clone size: -
J gene: TRBJ1-2
V gene: TRBV5-4
CDR3 DNA: TGTGCCAGCAGCTTGGATGGGCGGCCTGGACTCGGCTACACCTTC
CDR3 protein: CASSLDGRPGLGYTF